The source of this T cell receptor beta chain is a study of T cells of healthy individuals. At least ten counts were recorded for this clonotype. V was trimmed by 1 base and J by 5 bases, leaving 9 bases between them. CDR3 length: 13 amino acids. Germline V gene data show CDR1 as LGHDT and CDR2 as YNNKEL (reference sequence). In TCRdb, the 5' RACE reads were re-called with MiXCR into one record per CDR3 protein. The table lists 90,000 to 100,000 distinct CDR3 sequences, around 17% of them singletons. The source of this sequence is a human donor in good health. The genes are TRBV3-1 and TRBJ2-7, with D uncertain. The CDR3 is CASSQADRHEQYF. Here the CDR3 DNA reads TGTGCCAGCAGCCAAGCGGACCGCCACGAGCAGTACTTC.